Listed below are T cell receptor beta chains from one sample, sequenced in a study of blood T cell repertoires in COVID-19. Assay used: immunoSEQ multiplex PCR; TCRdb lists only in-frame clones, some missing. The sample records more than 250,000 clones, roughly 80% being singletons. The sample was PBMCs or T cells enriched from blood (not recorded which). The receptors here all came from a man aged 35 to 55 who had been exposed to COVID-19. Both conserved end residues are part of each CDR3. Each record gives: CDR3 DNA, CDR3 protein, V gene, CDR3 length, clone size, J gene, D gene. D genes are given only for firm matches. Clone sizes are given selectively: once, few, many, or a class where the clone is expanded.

CDR3 DNA: TGTGCCACCAGTGACGTAGGACAGAGGCAAAACACCATATATTTT
CDR3 protein: CATSDVGQRQNTIYF
V gene: TRBV24-1
CDR3 length: 15
clone size: -
J gene: TRBJ1-3
D gene: -

CDR3 DNA: TGTGCCAGCAGCAAAGGAGCCGGGAGCTCCTATAATTCACCCCTCCACTTT
CDR3 protein: CASSKGAGSSYNSPLHF
V gene: TRBV21-1
CDR3 length: 17
clone size: -
J gene: TRBJ1-6
D gene: -

CDR3 DNA: TGTGCCTGGAGTGTACTCGGCGGGGGGAGCACTGAAGCTTTCTTT
CDR3 protein: CAWSVLGGGSTEAFF
V gene: TRBV30
CDR3 length: 15
clone size: -
J gene: TRBJ1-1
D gene: -

CDR3 DNA: TGTGCCAGCAGCCGGATGGAGTGGGCAGGGGCATCACCCCTCCACTTT
CDR3 protein: CASSRMEWAGASPLHF
V gene: TRBV7-2
CDR3 length: 16
clone size: -
J gene: TRBJ1-6
D gene: -

CDR3 DNA: TGTGCCAGCAGTGCCGGAGTTTCAACTAATGAAAAACTGTTTTTT
CDR3 protein: CASSAGVSTNEKLFF
V gene: TRBV6-4
CDR3 length: 15
clone size: -
J gene: TRBJ1-4
D gene: -

CDR3 DNA: TGTGCCAGCAACCCAAGGTCCGGAGCCTATAATTCACCCCTCCACTTT
CDR3 protein: CASNPRSGAYNSPLHF
V gene: TRBV28
CDR3 length: 16
clone size: -
J gene: TRBJ1-6
D gene: -

CDR3 DNA: TGTGCCAGCTCACCCCTAAACAGGGATAGGCAGCCCCAGCATTTT
CDR3 protein: CASSPLNRDRQPQHF
V gene: TRBV18
CDR3 length: 15
clone size: -
J gene: TRBJ1-5
D gene: -

CDR3 DNA: TGTGCCAGCAGTGGACAAACTAGCTCTGGGGCCAACGTCCTGACTTTC
CDR3 protein: CASSGQTSSGANVLTF
V gene: TRBV2
CDR3 length: 16
clone size: -
J gene: TRBJ2-6
D gene: -

CDR3 DNA: TGTGCCACCAGTGATCGGACAGGGGGCGTTGGGGGCTACACCTTC
CDR3 protein: CATSDRTGGVGGYTF
V gene: TRBV24-1
CDR3 length: 15
clone size: -
J gene: TRBJ1-2
D gene: TRBD1

CDR3 DNA: TGTGCCAGCAGTTCCCGTAATGAGCAGTACTTC
CDR3 protein: CASSSRNEQYF
V gene: TRBV7-9
CDR3 length: 11
clone size: -
J gene: TRBJ2-7
D gene: -

CDR3 DNA: TGTGCCAGCAGTCAACAGGGGGCAATCTACGAGCAGTACTTC
CDR3 protein: CASSQQGAIYEQYF
V gene: TRBV6-5
CDR3 length: 14
clone size: -
J gene: TRBJ2-7
D gene: TRBD1

CDR3 DNA: TGTGCCAGCAGTTCCTGGGGGACAGTTTTTGATGGCAATCAGCCCCAGCATTTT
CDR3 protein: CASSSWGTVFDGNQPQHF
V gene: TRBV28
CDR3 length: 18
clone size: -
J gene: TRBJ1-5
D gene: TRBD1

CDR3 DNA: TGTGCCAGCAGCCAAGAGTTAGCGGGAGGACCGGGGAATGAGCAGTTCTTC
CDR3 protein: CASSQELAGGPGNEQFF
V gene: TRBV14
CDR3 length: 17
clone size: once
J gene: TRBJ2-1
D gene: TRBD2

CDR3 DNA: TGTGCCAGCAGACGGGGACTCGGAAGCTCCTACAATGAGCAGTTCTTC
CDR3 protein: CASRRGLGSSYNEQFF
V gene: TRBV2
CDR3 length: 16
clone size: once
J gene: TRBJ2-1
D gene: -

CDR3 DNA: TGTGCCAGTACCCTGTGGAGCGGGGGCACAGATACGCAGTATTTT
CDR3 protein: CASTLWSGGTDTQYF
V gene: TRBV19
CDR3 length: 15
clone size: -
J gene: TRBJ2-3
D gene: TRBD2

CDR3 DNA: TGTGCCAGCAGTTACGCCGAGGGACTAGCGGTTCAGTATTTT
CDR3 protein: CASSYAEGLAVQYF
V gene: TRBV6-5
CDR3 length: 14
clone size: -
J gene: TRBJ2-3
D gene: TRBD2

CDR3 DNA: TGTGCCAGCACTGGGCTAGCGGGAGAGTTAGGGGAGCTGTTTTTT
CDR3 protein: CASTGLAGELGELFF
V gene: TRBV2
CDR3 length: 15
clone size: -
J gene: TRBJ2-2
D gene: TRBD2

CDR3 DNA: TGTGCCTCCCGGACCCCTCAGGCGGGGGAGACCCAGTACTTC
CDR3 protein: CASRTPQAGETQYF
V gene: TRBV30
CDR3 length: 14
clone size: -
J gene: TRBJ2-5
D gene: -

CDR3 DNA: TGTGCCAGCAGTTTATCGCACAGCGGAAAACTGTTTTTT
CDR3 protein: CASSLSHSGKLFF
V gene: TRBV12-3/TRBV12-4
CDR3 length: 13
clone size: -
J gene: TRBJ1-4
D gene: -

CDR3 DNA: TGTGCCAGCAGTGAAGAGGAGAATCAGCCCCAGCATTTT
CDR3 protein: CASSEEENQPQHF
V gene: TRBV2
CDR3 length: 13
clone size: -
J gene: TRBJ1-5
D gene: -

CDR3 DNA: TGTGCCAGCAGCCCCCGCGAGGTCACCCTTACTTGGGAGCAGTTCTTC
CDR3 protein: CASSPREVTLTWEQFF
V gene: TRBV11-1
CDR3 length: 16
clone size: few
J gene: TRBJ2-1
D gene: -

CDR3 DNA: TGTGCCAGCAGCGTACAGGGGGGCGGGACCACAGATACGCAGTATTTT
CDR3 protein: CASSVQGGGTTDTQYF
V gene: TRBV9
CDR3 length: 16
clone size: -
J gene: TRBJ2-3
D gene: -

CDR3 DNA: TGTGCCAGTAGTACTGGGACAGCCACTAATGAAAAACTGTTTTTT
CDR3 protein: CASSTGTATNEKLFF
V gene: TRBV19
CDR3 length: 15
clone size: -
J gene: TRBJ1-4
D gene: TRBD1

CDR3 DNA: TGTGCCAGCAGTGATTTGGGCCATCCTGAAGCTTTCTTT
CDR3 protein: CASSDLGHPEAFF
V gene: TRBV25-1
CDR3 length: 13
clone size: -
J gene: TRBJ1-1
D gene: -